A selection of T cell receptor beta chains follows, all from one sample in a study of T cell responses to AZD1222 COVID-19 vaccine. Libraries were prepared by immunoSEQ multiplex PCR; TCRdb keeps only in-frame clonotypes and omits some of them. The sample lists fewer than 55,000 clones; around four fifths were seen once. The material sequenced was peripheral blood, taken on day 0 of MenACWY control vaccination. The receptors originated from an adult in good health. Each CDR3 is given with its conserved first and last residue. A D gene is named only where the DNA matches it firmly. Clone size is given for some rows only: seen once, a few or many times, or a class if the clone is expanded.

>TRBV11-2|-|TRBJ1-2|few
CASSLGPQAAVGYTF
TGTGCCAGCAGCTTAGGCCCCCAGGCGGCAGTAGGCTACACCTTC
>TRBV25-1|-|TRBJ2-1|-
CASSEYGPHEQFF
TGTGCCAGCAGTGAATATGGCCCCCATGAGCAGTTCTTC
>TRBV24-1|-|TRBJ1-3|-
CATRTGSSGNTIYF
TGTGCCACCAGGACAGGTTCCTCTGGAAACACCATATATTTT
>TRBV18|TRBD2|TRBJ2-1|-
CASSPRASGGYNEQFF
TGTGCCAGCTCACCACGGGCTAGCGGGGGTTACAATGAGCAGTTCTTC
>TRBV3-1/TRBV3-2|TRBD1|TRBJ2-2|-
CASSHRLTGALTGELFF
TGTGCCAGCAGCCACCGGCTGACAGGGGCTCTCACCGGGGAGCTGTTTTTT
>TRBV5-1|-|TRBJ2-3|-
CASSLDSSTDTQYF
TGCGCCAGCAGCCTAGACTCTAGCACAGATACGCAGTATTTT
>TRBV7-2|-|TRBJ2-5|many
CALKPAGETQYF
TGTGCCCTCAAGCCGGCGGGCGAGACCCAGTACTTC
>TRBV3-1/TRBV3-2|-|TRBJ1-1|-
CASSRYGAEAFF
TGTGCCAGCAGCCGATATGGCGCTGAAGCTTTCTTT
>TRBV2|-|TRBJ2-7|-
CASSPWSGVNNEQYF
TGTGCCAGCAGTCCCTGGTCGGGAGTGAATAACGAGCAGTACTTC
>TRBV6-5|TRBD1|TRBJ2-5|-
CASSRQGGEETQYF
TGTGCCAGCAGCCGACAGGGTGGCGAGGAGACCCAGTACTTC
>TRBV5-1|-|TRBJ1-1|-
CASRVSGNTEAFF
TGCGCCAGCAGAGTATCGGGGAACACTGAAGCTTTCTTT
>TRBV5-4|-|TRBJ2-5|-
CASSLISSGRGETQYF
TGTGCCAGCAGCTTGATCTCTTCAGGGCGGGGAGAGACCCAGTACTTC